Listed below are T cell receptor beta chains from one sample, sequenced in a study of human T cells and chemical hapten exposure. TCRdb fed the RACE reads into MiXCR, producing one record per CDR3 protein. This sample has about 170,000 distinct CDR3 sequences; roughly a quarter occur once, and the top ten carry around 2.3%. This sample comprised whole blood, obtained in connection with sensitization to the hapten diphenylcyclopropenone (DPC). These receptors were obtained from a woman between 18 and 30 years old with alopecia areata. Some clones in this sample may be carry-over from other donors' samples. CDR3s include the opening cysteine and the closing phenylalanine or tryptophan. D genes are given only for firm matches. The listing skips clone size in some rows; elsewhere it reads once, few, many or a size class.

v_gene,d_gene,abundance,CDR3aa
TRBV5-1,.,few,CASTQNGDTQYF
TRBV29-1,TRBD2,.,CSVRSLAGGRGGETQYF
TRBV29-1,.,.,CSVRGYDSYEQYF
TRBV20-1,.,.,CSARDPTDFLAKNIQYF
TRBV20-1,.,.,CSASTSIGYNEQFF
TRBV29-1,.,few,CSVVGRRYEQYF
TRBV5-1,TRBD1,.,CASSFRTGSNTGELFF
TRBV9,TRBD1,few,CASSAGTGNVNQPQHF
TRBV29-1,TRBD1,few,CSVAGRGGTEAFF
TRBV4-3,.,.,CASSQGQAGEAFF
TRBV9,.,few,CASSADLAPLHSTGELFF
TRBV7-9,.,few,CASSLSGTYEQYF
TRBV20-1,TRBD1,.,CSARMDRGNEQFF
TRBV4-2,.,.,CASSLGPIQETQYF
TRBV7-2,.,.,CASTRRGTGTAEQFF
TRBV6-2/TRBV6-3,.,few,CASRPRTVTYEQYF
TRBV5-1,.,.,CASSLAGESYEQYF
TRBV7-9,.,.,CASSFTSPDTQYF